These 7 T cell receptor beta chains came from one sample sequenced in a study of control samples from healthy donors and cancer patients. Libraries were prepared by immunoSEQ multiplex PCR; TCRdb keeps only in-frame clonotypes and omits some of them. Of tens of thousands of clones in the sample, approximately 89% were seen once. Sequenced input: PBMCs. The receptors derive from a man aged 40-50 years with colorectal cancer.

V and J are TRBV24-1 and TRBJ1-2; no firm D call. The CDR3 sequence is 15 residues long. Trimming removed 3 bases at V and 7 bases at J, with 17 bases between. Germline V gene lookup returns CDR1 KGHDR and CDR2 SFDVKD. Here the CDR3 reads CATSDAGSTGGGYTF. The CDR3 bases are TGTGCCACCAGTGATGCTGGGTCCACGGGAGGTGGCTACACCTTC.

The DNA for the CDR3 is TGTGCCAGCAGTTTGGAGAACACTGAAGCTTTCTTT. Protein sequence: CASSLENTEAFF. The chain links TRBV28 to TRBJ1-1; no reliable D call. The CDR3 extends over 12 amino acids. The germline gives CDR1 MDHEN, CDR2 SYDVKM. Trimming took 3 bases from V and 1 from J, leaving 3 bases between them.

The gene calls are TRBV4-3 and TRBJ2-5, with D possibly matching TRBD1 (6 bases). The CDR3 has 15 residues. V dropped 1 base and J dropped 5 bases, with 14 bases sitting between them. CDR1 LGHNA and CDR2 YSLEER come from the germline V gene. CDR3 DNA sequence: TGCGCCAGCAGCCAAGTTTTGGGGGCCGCCGAGACCCAGTACTTC. It encodes CASSQVLGAAETQYF.

The table lists this clone with a count of one. The chain is built from TRBV9 and TRBJ1-1; D is perhaps TRBD1 (5 bases). V was pared by 4 bases and J by 1 base, with 8 bases between. Germline-derived CDR1 and CDR2 are SGDLS and YYNGEE. This CDR3 region has 13 residues. The CDR3 nucleotides are TGTGCCAGCAGCCGACAGACGAACACTGAAGCTTTCTTT. This translates into CASSRQTNTEAFF. The variable domain in full, completed from reference TRBV9 and TRBJ1-1, reads DSGVTQTPKHLITATGQRVTLRCSPRSGDLSVYWYQQSLDQGLQFLIQYYNGEERAKGNILERFSAQQFPDLHSELNLSSLELGDSALYFCASSRQTNTEAFFGQGTRLTVV.

The chain couples TRBV30 to TRBJ1-3; D uncertain. Germline assignment: CDR1 GTSNPN and CDR2 SVGIG (reference sequence). The V gene lost 1 base and the J gene lost 3 bases, with 7 bases spanning the gap. The CDR3 is made up of 13 amino acids. CDR3: CAWSEGGGNTIYF. As DNA, the CDR3 is TGTGCCTGGAGTGAGGGAGGTGGAAACACCATATATTTT.

The rearrangement uses TRBV5-4 and TRBJ2-2; 9 bases align to TRBD2. Germline-derived CDR1 and CDR2 are SGHNT and YYREEE (reference sequence). Trimming at V came to 4 bases and at J to 0 bases, leaving 4 bases not matched to a gene. CDR3 length: 16 amino acids. The CDR3 nucleotides read TGTGCCAGCAGCCCCCGGACTAGCGCGAACACCGGGGAGCTGTTTTTT. It yields the protein CASSPRTSANTGELFF.

The V and J genes are TRBV7-8 and TRBJ1-1, with a possible D match to TRBD1 (5 bases). Trimming took 2 bases from V and 0 from J, leaving 13 bases between them. The V gene's germline CDR1 is SGHVS and CDR2 FQNEAQ. The CDR3 totals 16 residues. Here the CDR3 DNA reads TGTGCCAGCAGCTTAAGGGGATTCAACATGAACACTGAAGCTTTCTTT. Its translation is CASSLRGFNMNTEAFF.